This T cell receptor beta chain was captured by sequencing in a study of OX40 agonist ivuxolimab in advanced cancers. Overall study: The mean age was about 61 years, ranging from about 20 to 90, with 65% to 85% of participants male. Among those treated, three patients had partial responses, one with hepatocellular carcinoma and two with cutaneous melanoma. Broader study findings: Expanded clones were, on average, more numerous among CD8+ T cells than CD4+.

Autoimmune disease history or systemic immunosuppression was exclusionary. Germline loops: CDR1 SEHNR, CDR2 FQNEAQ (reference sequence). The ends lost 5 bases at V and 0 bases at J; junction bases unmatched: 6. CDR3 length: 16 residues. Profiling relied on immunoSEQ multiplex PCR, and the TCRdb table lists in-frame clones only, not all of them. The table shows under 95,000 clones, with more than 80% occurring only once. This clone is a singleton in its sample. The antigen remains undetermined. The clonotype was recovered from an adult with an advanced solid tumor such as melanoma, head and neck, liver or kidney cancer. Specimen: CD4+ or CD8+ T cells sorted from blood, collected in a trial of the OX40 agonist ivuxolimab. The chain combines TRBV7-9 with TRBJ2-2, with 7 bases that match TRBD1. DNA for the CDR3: TGTGCCAGCAGCCTGAGACAGGGATCGAACACCGGGGAGCTGTTTTTT. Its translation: CASSLRQGSNTGELFF. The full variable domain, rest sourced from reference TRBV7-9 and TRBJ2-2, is DTGVSQNPRHKITKRGQNVTFRCDPISEHNRLYWYRQTLGQGPEFLTYFQNEAQLEKSRLLSDRFSAERPKGSFSTLEIQRTEQGDSAMYLCASSLRQGSNTGELFFGEGSRLTVL.